Shown below are 24 T cell receptor beta chains from a single sample sequenced in a study of cytomegalovirus exposure and HLA in healthy donors. In the PCR, 60 Vbeta and 13 Jbeta primers were used. The repertoire was sequenced with immunoSEQ multiplex PCR; TCRdb's copy has only in-frame clones and lacks some. Among 150,000 to 170,000 clones listed, approximately 80% were seen once. The sample consisted of PBMCs. The receptor set was obtained from a woman aged 40 to 49 in good health and CMV-seronegative.

This chain joins TRBV10-3 and TRBJ1-2, with TRBD1 matching 9 bases. J gave up 6 bases and V 7 bases, and 12 bases lay outside the gene matches. Germline values: CDR1 ENHRY, CDR2 SYGVKD. The CDR3 has 15 amino acids. In nucleotides, the CDR3 is TGTGCCATCAATCCTTTTAACAGGGGGCATGATGGCTACACCTTC. It translates to CAINPFNRGHDGYTF.

The chain carries TRBV6-6 and TRBJ1-5; possible D gene TRBD1, 5 bases. V was clipped by 8 bases and J by 6 bases, with 17 bases between them. This CDR3 spans 14 amino acids. CDR1 is MNHNY and CDR2 is SVGAGI in the germline V gene (reference sequence). The CDR3 spells CASDGRQFPQPQHF. The CDR3 coding sequence is TGTGCCAGCGACGGTCGACAGTTCCCTCAGCCCCAGCATTTT.

The chain couples TRBV5-4 to TRBJ2-2; 7 nucleotides line up with TRBD1. Germline V gene lookup returns CDR1 SGHNT and CDR2 YYREEE (reference sequence). V trimming: 0 bases; J trimming: 5 bases; junction bases outside the gene matches: 4. This CDR3 comprises 15 residues. This chain's CDR3 is CASSLERQGTGELFF. The CDR3 DNA reads TGTGCCAGCAGCTTGGAGAGACAGGGTACCGGGGAGCTGTTTTTT. The variable domain in full, with the rest retrieved from reference TRBV5-4 and TRBJ2-2, is ETGVTQSPTHLIKTRGQQVTLRCSSQSGHNTVSWYQQALGQGPQFIFQYYREEENGRGNFPPRFSGLQFPNYSSELNVNALELDDSALYLCASSLERQGTGELFFGEGSRLTVL.

V gene TRBV5-6 combines with J gene TRBJ2-5; unclear D gene. CDR1 and CDR2 (germline): SGHDT, YYEEEE. Trimming left V 0 bases short and J 7 bases short, with 7 bases between. This CDR3 spans 12 amino acids. The CDR3 sequence: CASSLAGGTQYF. The CDR3 bases are TGTGCCAGCAGCTTGGCCGGTGGGACCCAGTACTTC.

The chain joins TRBV5-1 to TRBJ2-2; TRBD2 matches 9 bases. V trimming: 2 bases; J trimming: 4 bases; junction bases outside the gene matches: 3. The CDR3 has 15 amino acids. Germline CDR1 and CDR2: SGHRS and YFSETQ. The CDR3 loop is CASSFLAGVTGELFF. The CDR3 bases are TGCGCCAGCAGCTTTTTAGCGGGGGTCACCGGGGAGCTGTTTTTT.

The V gene is TRBV7-9, the J gene TRBJ1-1; unclear D gene. Germline lookup yields CDR1 SEHNR and CDR2 FQNEAQ (reference sequence). V lost 5 bases and J lost 4, with 11 bases in between. The CDR3 runs 13 residues. The chain's CDR3 is CASSGLAGTEAFF. CDR3 DNA: TGTGCCAGCAGCGGACTTGCAGGCACTGAAGCTTTCTTT.

This clone was detected only once. This chain connects TRBV11-2 to TRBJ2-3; D is undetermined. The CDR3 runs to 15 residues. CDR1 is SGHAT, CDR2 FQNNGV, per germline. V lost 4 bases to trimming and J lost 1 base, with 12 bases between them. The CDR3 region is CASSSQDSRTDTQYF. The CDR3 DNA reads as TGTGCCAGCAGCTCCCAAGACTCTCGCACAGATACGCAGTATTTT.

V usage is TRBV5-1 and J usage is TRBJ1-1; TRBD1 is a possible D gene (6 bases). V dropped 4 bases and J dropped 3 bases, with 10 bases sitting between them. CDR3 length equals 13 residues. Germline CDR1 reads SGHRS; CDR2 reads YFSETQ. CDR3 DNA: TGCGCCAGCAGCCCGGCAGGGGACACTGAAGCTTTCTTT. As protein: CASSPAGDTEAFF.

The V gene is TRBV7-2, the J gene TRBJ2-7; 8 nucleotides align to TRBD1. This CDR3 has 17 residues. Germline values: CDR1 SGHTA, CDR2 FQGNSA. V gave up 3 bases and J gave up 3 bases; unmatched junction bases: 13. CDR3 sequence (DNA): TGTGCCAGCAGCTTCCAGACCTCCAGGGGGCCCCTCTACGAGCAGTACTTC. This encodes CASSFQTSRGPLYEQYF. Looking up the rest from reference TRBV7-2 and TRBJ2-7 gives the full variable domain: GAGVSQSPSNKVTEKGKDVELRCDPISGHTALYWYRQSLGQGLEFLIYFQGNSAPDKSGLPSDRFSAERTGGSVSTLTIQRTQQEDSAVYLCASSFQTSRGPLYEQYFGPGTRLTVT.

Concerning this clone itself: Without the conserved terminal phenylalanine or tryptophan, this CDR3 likely stems from a read error. The rearrangement joins TRBV7-9 to TRBJ1-3; 8 bases map to TRBD1. V lost 5 bases, J lost 0 bases, and 3 bases stayed unmatched. The CDR3 sequence is 15 residues long. Germline CDR1 is SEHNR and CDR2 is FQNEAQ (reference sequence). The CDR3 DNA reads TGTGCCAGCAGCCAGGGGGCAGGCTCTGGAAACACCATATATGTT. This gives the protein CASSQGAGSGNTIYV.

The chain combines TRBV5-1 with TRBJ1-2; D is perhaps TRBD1 (6 bases). Germline V gene lookup returns CDR1 SGHRS and CDR2 YFSETQ. The V gene lost 6 bases and the J gene lost 3 bases, with 15 bases spanning the gap. CDR3 length: 14 amino acids. The chain's CDR3 is CASTRGGADYGYTF. The CDR3 DNA sequence: TGCGCCAGCACCCGGGGGGGCGCGGACTATGGCTACACCTTC.

The V call is TRBV5-4, the J call TRBJ1-3; the D gene is possibly TRBD1 (5 bases). The CDR3 is 15 residues long. V lost 4 bases, J lost 1 base, and 12 bases lay in between. Germline CDR1 is SGHNT and CDR2 is YYREEE (reference sequence). The CDR3 nucleotides are TGTGCCAGCAGCCGGGACTCCGGGTCTGGAAACACCATATATTTT. It translates to CASSRDSGSGNTIYF.

The genes are TRBV7-6 and TRBJ2-1, with 10 bases lining up with TRBD2. The CDR3 contains 15 residues. Germline values: CDR1 SGHVS, CDR2 FNYEAQ. With 5 bases clipped from V and 5 bases from J, the junction kept 6 bases outside the gene matches. The CDR3 reads CASSQGLATDNEQFF. CDR3 sequence (DNA): TGTGCCAGCAGCCAGGGACTAGCGACTGACAATGAGCAGTTCTTC.

CDR3 sequence: CAISEAGGSNYGYTF. In DNA, the CDR3 is TGTGCCATCAGTGAAGCAGGGGGGTCAAACTATGGCTACACCTTC. This chain uses TRBV10-3 with TRBJ1-2, with 7 bases identical to TRBD1. Unmatched junction bases numbered 6, after V lost 3 bases and J lost 2 bases. The CDR3 is 15 amino acids. The germline gives CDR1 ENHRY, CDR2 SYGVKD.

The CDR3 DNA reads TGTGCCAGCAGCTCAACAGACACCGGGCAGTATTTT. This sequence encodes CASSSTDTGQYF. J is TRBJ2-3 and V is TRBV7-9, with unresolved D. The V gene lost 4 bases and the J gene lost 11 bases, with 13 bases spanning the gap. CDR1 is SEHNR, CDR2 FQNEAQ, per germline (reference sequence). This CDR3 has 12 residues.

This clone was seen a few times. The V call is TRBV7-9, the J call TRBJ1-4, with D possibly matching TRBD1 (5 bases). This CDR3 spans 15 amino acids. Germline lookup yields CDR1 SEHNR and CDR2 FQNEAQ (reference sequence). V was clipped by 4 bases and J by 4 bases, with 13 bases between them. The CDR3 is CASSYRGSLNEKLFF. CDR3 DNA sequence: TGTGCCAGCAGCTATAGGGGCAGCCTTAATGAAAAACTGTTTTTT.

This chain links TRBV5-8 with TRBJ1-5, with a weak D call TRBD1 (6 bases). Germline values: CDR1 SGHTS, CDR2 YDEGEE. Trimming removed 1 base at V and 4 bases at J, with 12 bases between. The CDR3 consists of 15 residues. The CDR3 reads CASSLFLQGNQPQHF. CDR3 coding DNA: TGTGCCAGCAGCTTGTTCTTGCAGGGGAATCAGCCCCAGCATTTT.

The gene calls are TRBV5-5 and TRBJ1-4, with 7 nucleotides matching TRBD1. CDR3 size: 14 residues. Germline CDR1 and CDR2: SGHKS and YYEKEE (reference sequence). Trimming at V came to 3 bases and at J to 6 bases, leaving 5 bases not matched to a gene. CDR3 residues: CASSSGTDHEKLFF. In DNA, the CDR3 is TGTGCCAGCAGCTCCGGGACAGATCATGAAAAACTGTTTTTT. Supplemented by reference TRBV5-5 and TRBJ1-4, the full variable domain reads DAGVTQSPTHLIKTRGQQVTLRCSPISGHKSVSWYQQVLGQGPQFIFQYYEKEERGRGNFPDRFSARQFPNYSSELNVNALLLGDSALYLCASSSGTDHEKLFFGSGTQLSVL.

The chain links TRBV19 to TRBJ1-5; 7 bases line up with TRBD1. Germline trimming cut 5 bases from V and 5 bases from J; bases unmatched to any gene: 6. Looked up from germline, CDR1 is LNHDA and CDR2 is SQIVND (reference sequence). The CDR3 spans 14 residues. CDR3 amino acids: CASSVTGLDQPQHF. In nucleotides, the CDR3 is TGTGCCAGTAGTGTGACAGGGTTGGATCAGCCCCAGCATTTT.

The chain links TRBV6-1 to TRBJ1-4; 8 nucleotides line up with TRBD1. Germline V gene sequence: CDR1 MNHNS, CDR2 SASEGT. This CDR3 region has 12 residues. Trimming at V came to 8 bases and at J to 7 bases, leaving 3 bases not matched to a gene. DNA of the CDR3: TGTGCCAGCTCGGACAGGGTTGAAAAACTGTTTTTT. Translating it yields CASSDRVEKLFF.

This sequence joins TRBV5-1 and TRBJ2-1, with a tentative D call TRBD2 (6 bases). The CDR3 length is 14 residues. Trimming removed 0 bases at V and 6 bases at J, with 10 bases between. Germline CDR1 is SGHRS and CDR2 is YFSETQ. In DNA form, the CDR3 reads TGCGCCAGCAGCTTGGGGGACTCCGTCAATGAGCAGTTCTTC. Its translation: CASSLGDSVNEQFF.

The chain joins TRBV7-2 to TRBJ2-7; D is perhaps TRBD2 (5 bases). The V gene's germline CDR1 is SGHTA and CDR2 FQGNSA. The V and J ends lost 4 bases and 2 bases respectively, with 12 bases between them. The CDR3 covers 14 residues. Here the CDR3 DNA reads TGTGCCAGCAGCTCGAGACTAATTACCTACGAGCAGTACTTC. This gives the protein CASSSRLITYEQYF.

This clone occurred once. The genes are TRBV19 and TRBJ1-2, with 8 positions matching TRBD1. Germline CDR1 LNHDA, CDR2 SQIVND (reference sequence). The CDR3 spans 14 residues. Trimming at V came to 4 bases and at J to 6 bases, leaving 7 bases not matched to a gene. CDR3 coding DNA: TGTGCCAGTAGTACACCGGGACAGGCTAATGGCTACACCTTC. It encodes CASSTPGQANGYTF. The full variable domain, completed using reference TRBV19 and TRBJ1-2, is DGGITQSPKYLFRKEGQNVTLSCEQNLNHDAMYWYRQDPGQGLRLIYYSQIVNDFQKGDIAEGYSVSREKKESFPLTVTSAQKNPTAFYLCASSTPGQANGYTFGSGTRLTVV.

This chain joins TRBV2 and TRBJ2-2, with 7 positions matching TRBD1. J lost 7 bases, V lost 2 bases, and 10 bases had no gene match. CDR3 length: 16 residues. Per germline, CDR1 SNHLY and CDR2 FYNNEI. The CDR3 DNA is TGTGCCAGCAGTGAAAGGGCAGGGGGTATTAACGGGGAGCTGTTTTTT. Residues: CASSERAGGINGELFF. Looking up the rest from reference TRBV2 and TRBJ2-2 gives the full variable domain: EPEVTQTPSHQVTQMGQEVILRCVPISNHLYFYWYRQILGQKVEFLVSFYNNEISEKSEIFDDQFSVERPDGSNFTLKIRSTKLEDSAMYFCASSERAGGINGELFFGEGSRLTVL.